These 28 T cell receptor beta chains were sequenced from one sample in a study of blood T cell repertoires in COVID-19. Repertoires were generated with immunoSEQ multiplex PCR, while TCRdb's copy carries only in-frame clones and drops some. The data contain about 300,000 clones, 90% of them singletons. The sample taken for sequencing was PBMCs or T cells enriched from blood (not recorded which). These receptors were collected from a woman aged 25 to 39 who had recovered from COVID-19.

The chain recombines TRBV28 with TRBJ1-2, with a weak D call TRBD1 (6 bases). V was cut by 4 bases and J by 3 bases, with 15 bases left in between. The CDR3 contains 15 residues. Germline values: CDR1 MDHEN, CDR2 SYDVKM. DNA for the CDR3: TGTGCCAGCAGTTCCCCCCGGACAGAGGACTATGGCTACACCTTC. Protein: CASSSPRTEDYGYTF.

The chain recombines TRBV7-2 with TRBJ2-2, with D possibly being TRBD2 (5 bases). CDR1 is SGHTA and CDR2 is FQGNSA in the germline V gene. This CDR3 contains 14 residues. Trimming cost V 6 bases and J 4 bases, with 12 bases left between them. The CDR3 protein is CASRMGVSTGELFF. The DNA for the CDR3 is TGTGCCAGCAGAATGGGAGTATCCACCGGGGAGCTGTTTTTT.

This clone was seen just once. The chain recombines TRBV9 with TRBJ2-2; possible D gene TRBD2, 6 bases. Germline values: CDR1 SGDLS, CDR2 YYNGEE. Between the trimmed V and J ends, which lost 5 bases and 10 bases, there was a span of 18 bases. The CDR3 consists of 14 residues. The chain's CDR3 is CASSRSSAKEELFF. The CDR3 coding sequence is TGTGCCAGCAGTCGGTCTAGCGCCAAAGAGGAGCTGTTTTTT.

V and J are TRBV11-3 and TRBJ2-1; D possibly corresponds to TRBD1 (5 bases). This CDR3 spans 15 amino acids. Looked up from germline, CDR1 is SGHNT and CDR2 is YENEEA. The V end lost 0 bases, the J end lost 10 bases, and 16 bases lay between the germline ends. CDR3 DNA sequence: TGTGCCAGCAGCTTAGACAGGGTTGGAGTTCGAGAGCAGTTCTTC. Its protein product is CASSLDRVGVREQFF.

This rearrangement joins TRBV28 to TRBJ1-2; 8 bases map to TRBD1. The CDR3 totals 13 residues. The V and J ends lost 5 bases and 8 bases, in that order; junction bases with no gene match: 7. CDR1 MDHEN and CDR2 SYDVKM come from the germline V gene. This chain's CDR3 is CASSTWTGPGYTF. CDR3 sequence (DNA): TGTGCCAGCAGTACATGGACAGGGCCCGGCTACACCTTC.

The rearrangement joins TRBV28 to TRBJ2-7, with TRBD2 identical over 9 bases. This CDR3 is built from 13 residues. Per the germline V gene, CDR1 is MDHEN and CDR2 is SYDVKM. V dropped 6 bases and J dropped 7; count of bases not matched to a gene: 7. CDR3 amino acids: CASRGSGRTEQYF. The CDR3 DNA is TGTGCCAGCAGGGGCAGCGGGAGGACTGAGCAGTACTTC.

This clone showed up just once. The rearrangement joins TRBV6-2 or TRBV6-3 to TRBJ1-4; the match to TRBD1 covers 9 bases. The CDR3 is made up of 15 amino acids. V lost 5 bases, J lost 7 bases, and 8 bases stayed unmatched. Germline lookup yields CDR1 MNHEY and CDR2 SVGEGT. This CDR3 reads CASSPHDRGSEKLFF. In DNA, the CDR3 is TGTGCCAGCAGTCCACACGACAGGGGGAGTGAAAAACTGTTTTTT.

The chain recombines TRBV7-3 with TRBJ2-1; D gene uncertain. V gave up 1 base and J gave up 0 bases, with 7 bases separating them. This CDR3 has 15 residues. In germline, CDR1 is SGHTA, CDR2 FQGTGA. The CDR3 loop is CASSLSSSSYNEQFF. The CDR3 region has the DNA TGTGCCAGCAGCTTAAGTAGTAGCTCCTACAATGAGCAGTTCTTC.

V and J are TRBV27 and TRBJ2-7; D is possibly TRBD2 (6 bases). The CDR3 length is 16 residues. Trimming cost V 4 bases and J 0 bases, with 16 bases left between them. Germline V CDR1 and CDR2: MNHEY, SMNVEV (reference sequence). The CDR3 DNA is TGTGCCAGCAGTTCCCTCCTAGCGACCTACTCCTACGAGCAGTACTTC. It is translated as CASSSLLATYSYEQYF.

The rearrangement uses TRBV29-1 and TRBJ2-1; the match to TRBD2 covers 7 bases. There are 14 residues in the CDR3. CDR1 and CDR2 (germline): SQVTM, ANQGSEA. V gave up 3 bases and J gave up 7 bases; unmatched junction bases: 9. CDR3 DNA: TGCAGCGTTGATAGAAGCGGGAACTTTAATGAGCAGTTCTTC. Its protein product is CSVDRSGNFNEQFF.

V usage is TRBV19 and J usage is TRBJ2-7; weak D call: TRBD2 (5 bases). From germline, CDR1 is LNHDA and CDR2 SQIVND (reference sequence). V was pared by 5 bases and J by 6 bases, with 8 bases between. The CDR3 consists of 11 residues. The CDR3 loop is CASSSGTEQYF. The CDR3 DNA reads TGTGCCAGTAGTTCGGGAACCGAGCAGTACTTC.

The chain recombines TRBV4-3 with TRBJ2-1, with 8 bases matching TRBD2. V lost 4 bases, J lost 8 bases, and 13 bases stayed unmatched. The CDR3 contains 16 residues. CDR1 LGHNA and CDR2 YSLEER come from the germline V gene. CDR3: CASSREPGLDVHEQFF. CDR3 nucleotide sequence: TGCGCCAGCAGCCGAGAGCCGGGACTAGACGTCCATGAGCAGTTCTTC.

J is TRBJ2-3 and V is TRBV29-1; D ambiguous. CDR1 is SQVTM and CDR2 is ANQGSEA in the germline V gene. The CDR3 totals 12 residues. Trimming removed 5 bases at V and 0 bases at J, with 6 bases between. The CDR3 sequence: CSVSVSTDTQYF. The CDR3, as DNA: TGCAGCGTTTCCGTGAGCACAGATACGCAGTATTTT.

CDR3 sequence (DNA): TGTGCCAGCAGTCCCCGAGGGGAGACCCAGTACTTC. As protein: CASSPRGETQYF. This chain uses TRBV28 with TRBJ2-5; TRBD2 is a possible D gene (5 bases). The CDR3 is made up of 12 amino acids. Germline CDR1 MDHEN, CDR2 SYDVKM. The V gene lost 5 bases and the J gene lost 5 bases, with 9 bases spanning the gap.

The rearrangement links TRBV20-1 to TRBJ2-7; maybe TRBD1 (5 bases). The CDR3 covers 13 residues. V was cut by 3 bases and J by 4 bases, with 13 bases left in between. Germline values: CDR1 DFQATT, CDR2 SNEGSKA (reference sequence). In nucleotides, the CDR3 is TGCAGTGCTAGTTCGGACACCTGGTACGAGCAGTACTTC. This gives the protein CSASSDTWYEQYF.

J is TRBJ1-1 and V is TRBV5-6; 10 nucleotides match TRBD1. The CDR3 loop spans 15 amino acids. Germline CDR1 is SGHDT and CDR2 is YYEEEE. Trimming took 4 bases from V and 7 from J; bases not matched to a gene: 10. CDR3 DNA sequence: TGTGCCAGCAGCCGGGACAGGGGTAAATACAGTGAAGCTTTCTTT. This gives the protein CASSRDRGKYSEAFF.

This chain joins TRBV18 and TRBJ1-1; D might be TRBD1 (6 bases). This CDR3 spans 15 amino acids. Germline lookup yields CDR1 KGHSH and CDR2 LQKENI. Trimming shortened V by 2 bases and J by 2 bases, and 12 bases separated the two germline ends. The CDR3 DNA sequence: TGTGCCAGCTCACCATCTAGACAGGCCAACACTGAAGCTTTCTTT. Protein product: CASSPSRQANTEAFF.

CDR3 nucleotide sequence: TGTGCCAGCAGTGGACACTCGGGACTAGCGGGACCATACAATGAGCAGTTCTTC. Its protein product is CASSGHSGLAGPYNEQFF. The chain uses TRBV6-2 or TRBV6-3 and TRBJ2-1, with 13 bases matching TRBD2. V dropped 5 bases and J dropped 4; count of bases not matched to a gene: 11. In germline, CDR1 is MNHEY, CDR2 SVGEGT. The CDR3 runs to 18 residues.

This chain connects TRBV28 to TRBJ1-6; D possibly corresponds to TRBD1 (6 bases). Trimming pared 6 bases from V and 0 bases from J, leaving 15 bases between. Germline lookup yields CDR1 MDHEN and CDR2 SYDVKM. The CDR3 consists of 17 residues. CDR3 loop: CASRPSRGGSYNSPLHF. In DNA, the CDR3 is TGTGCCAGCAGGCCTTCTAGGGGGGGCTCCTATAATTCACCCCTCCACTTT.

V and J are TRBV11-2 and TRBJ2-1, with TRBD1 identical over 7 bases. J lost 7 bases, V lost 8 bases, and 14 bases had no gene match. The germline gives CDR1 SGHAT, CDR2 FQNNGV. The CDR3 totals 15 residues. CDR3 loop: CASFTRQGALNEQFF. The CDR3 nucleotides are TGTGCCAGCTTCACAAGACAGGGTGCTTTGAATGAGCAGTTCTTC. Full variable domain (missing parts from reference TRBV11-2 and TRBJ2-1): EAGVAQSPRYKIIEKRQSVAFWCNPISGHATLYWYQQILGQGPKLLIQFQNNGVVDDSQLPKDRFSAERLKGVDSTLKIQPAKLEDSAVYLCASFTRQGALNEQFFGPGTRLTVL.

The gene calls are TRBV7-3 and TRBJ2-1; 7 bases line up with TRBD2. This CDR3 is 16 amino acids long. Losses at the gene ends were 1 base for V and 7 bases for J; bases not matched to a gene: 10. Per germline, CDR1 SGHTA and CDR2 FQGTGA. The CDR3 nucleotides are TGTGCCAGCAGCTTAAATAGGGAGGGCCGGGGAAATGAGCAGTTCTTC. Residues: CASSLNREGRGNEQFF.

This rearrangement joins TRBV6-1 to TRBJ1-3; D gene ambiguous. Germline-derived CDR1 and CDR2 are MNHNS and SASEGT. The CDR3 runs to 15 residues. The V gene lost 1 base and the J gene lost 2 bases, with 9 bases spanning the gap. Here the CDR3 DNA reads TGTGCCAGCAGTGAAGTGGCATCCGCTGGAAACACCATATATTTT. Translated, it gives CASSEVASAGNTIYF.

The rearrangement links TRBV5-6 to TRBJ1-5; D gene unclear. This CDR3 has 17 amino acids. The V and J ends lost 1 base and 3 bases respectively, with 17 bases between them. Germline V gives CDR1 SGHDT, CDR2 YYEEEE. The CDR3 loop reads CASSLWKVARHNQPQHF. The CDR3 region has the DNA TGTGCCAGCAGCTTGTGGAAGGTCGCTAGGCACAATCAGCCCCAGCATTTT.

The chain has TRBV6-5 and TRBJ1-1; no reliable D call. This CDR3 spans 12 amino acids. The germline V gene has CDR1 MNHEY and CDR2 SVGAGI. Trimming pared 6 bases from V and 5 bases from J, leaving 10 bases between. The CDR3 DNA sequence: TGTGCCAGCAGAAACTTAATTACTGAAGCTTTCTTT. It translates to CASRNLITEAFF.

The gene calls are TRBV18 and TRBJ2-1, with D tentatively TRBD1 (5 bases). Germline assignment: CDR1 KGHSH and CDR2 LQKENI. CDR3 size: 14 residues. Deletions cut 0 bases from V and 5 bases from J, with 8 bases between. Written as DNA, the CDR3 is TGTGCCAGCTCACCACCTTCCAGGGACAATGAGCAGTTCTTC. Translated, it gives CASSPPSRDNEQFF.

The V gene is TRBV10-2, the J gene TRBJ2-1, with 8 bases aligning to TRBD2. The germline CDR1 and CDR2 sequences are WSHSY and SAAADI. The V segment lost 2 bases and the J segment 14 bases; nucleotides outside the gene matches: 14. The CDR3 covers 15 residues. CDR3 sequence (DNA): TGCGCCAGCAGTGAGCCCCAAATTGGAGCGGGAGATGAGTTCTTC. It yields the protein CASSEPQIGAGDEFF.

The rearrangement joins TRBV14 to TRBJ1-1, with D unresolved. CDR3 length: 15 residues. Trimming pared 0 bases from V and 5 bases from J, leaving 13 bases between. The germline V gene has CDR1 SGHDN and CDR2 FVKESK. Written as DNA, the CDR3 is TGTGCCAGCAGCCAAGATATTTCAGGCTGGACTGAAGCTTTCTTT. It is translated as CASSQDISGWTEAFF.

The genes are TRBV6-6 and TRBJ2-7, with 8 bases that match TRBD1. Germline CDR1 and CDR2: MNHNY and SVGAGI (reference sequence). The V segment lost 2 bases and the J segment 4 bases; nucleotides outside the gene matches: 4. The CDR3 extends over 14 amino acids. The CDR3 coding sequence is TGTGCCAGCAGTTACGGCACAGGGGGTTACGAGCAGTACTTC. Translating gives CASSYGTGGYEQYF.